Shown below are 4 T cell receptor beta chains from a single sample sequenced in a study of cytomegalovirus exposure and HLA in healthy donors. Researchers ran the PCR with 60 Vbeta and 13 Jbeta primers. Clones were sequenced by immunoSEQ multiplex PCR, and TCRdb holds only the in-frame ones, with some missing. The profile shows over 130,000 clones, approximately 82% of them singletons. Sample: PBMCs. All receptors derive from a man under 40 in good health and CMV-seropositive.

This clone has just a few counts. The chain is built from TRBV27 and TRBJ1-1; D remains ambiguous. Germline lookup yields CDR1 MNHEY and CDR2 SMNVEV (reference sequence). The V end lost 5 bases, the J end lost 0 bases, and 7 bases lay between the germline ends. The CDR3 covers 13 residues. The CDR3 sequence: CASSLQMNTEAFF. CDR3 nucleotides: TGTGCCAGCAGTCTACAGATGAACACTGAAGCTTTCTTT.

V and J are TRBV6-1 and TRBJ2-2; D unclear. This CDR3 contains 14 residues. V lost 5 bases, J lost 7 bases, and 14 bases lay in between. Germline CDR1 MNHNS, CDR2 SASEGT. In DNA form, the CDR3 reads TGTGCCAGCAGTCCTGAACCTAATGGCGGGGAGCTGTTTTTT. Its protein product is CASSPEPNGGELFF.

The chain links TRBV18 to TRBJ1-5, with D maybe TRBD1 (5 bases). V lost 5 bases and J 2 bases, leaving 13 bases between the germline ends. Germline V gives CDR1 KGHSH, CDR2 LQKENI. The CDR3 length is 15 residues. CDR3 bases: TGTGCCAGCTCATTCAGGGAAGGGGGCAATCAGCCCCAGCATTTT. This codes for CASSFREGGNQPQHF.

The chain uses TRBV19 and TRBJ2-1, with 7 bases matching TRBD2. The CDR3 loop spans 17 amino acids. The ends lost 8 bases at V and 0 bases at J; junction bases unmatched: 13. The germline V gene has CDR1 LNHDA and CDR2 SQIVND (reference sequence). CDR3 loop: CASGDGHRDYSYNEQFF. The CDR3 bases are TGTGCCAGTGGGGACGGGCACCGGGACTACTCCTACAATGAGCAGTTCTTC.